This paragraph covers one T cell receptor (beta chain) sequence. This clonotype was seen a few times. This receptor's antigen is unknown. Base qualities were left out, and no much larger clone turns up one base away. This entry is derived from a study of Graves' ophthalmopathy and Graves' hyperthyroidism (dated by TCRdb to the late 2010s). Background on the whole study: Peripheral blood was collected at initial diagnosis, before any treatment. The roughly 90 discovery patients were divided at random into training and test sets in a 7:3 ratio. A discovery set of 100 patients (around 44 ophthalmopathy, about 55 stable hyperthyroidism) was enrolled to explore V-J signatures distinguishing ophthalmopathy from hyperthyroidism. In roughly 6 hyperthyroidism patients, T-cell repertoires of thyroid tissue and blood were compared. In total, approximately 130 blood samples were TCR-sequenced: 40 to 45 ophthalmopathy, under 85 hyperthyroidism and about 17 hyperthyroidism-to-ophthalmopathy patients. The study used signatures of the TCR beta repertoire to tell Graves' ophthalmopathy apart from Graves' hyperthyroidism and to predict which patients would progress to ophthalmopathy. After sampling, hyperthyroidism patients received methimazole starting at 30 mg daily, and ophthalmopathy patients received high-dose intravenous methylprednisolone. The independent validation cohort included approximately 19 hyperthyroidism patients plus 17 patients who later progressed from hyperthyroidism to ophthalmopathy. General conclusions and limits of the study: In validation, the model predicted ophthalmopathy progression with less than 71% sensitivity and 72.22% specificity; roughly 11 predicted patients were CT-confirmed with GO in a median of around 6 months. Ophthalmopathy was separated from stable hyperthyroidism by the 13-signature model with about 85% sensitivity and 81% to 84% specificity in cross-validation and with 80%/75% in the test set. Most expanded thyroid clonotypes with a frequency above 0.001 also appeared in blood, which suggests that blood repertoires may reflect the immune response in the thyroid. Sample size was not statistically predetermined, and group allocation was not concealed from the investigators.

Ophthalmopathy patients were characterized by moderately to severely active disease, a Clinical Activity Score of at least 3, a NOSPECS grade of at least 4, and a disease duration under 3 months. Patients were excluded if they had other autoimmune diseases, uncontrolled infections, pregnancy or lactation. Diagnosis relied on clinical symptoms, serum thyroxine, TRAb, thyroid ultrasound and orbital computed tomography. Using Ficoll-Paque density gradient centrifugation, PBMCs were isolated from 10 ml of fresh peripheral blood. Total RNA was extracted using Trizol reagent, and RNA quality was checked on an Agilent 2100 Bioanalyzer. Trimming leaves V shorter by 10 bases and J shorter by 2 bases, with the junction holding 12 bases beyond the gene matches. Inclusive of the bounding cysteine and phenylalanine, the CDR3 is 15 residues long. Left in the record is the CDR3 DNA by itself, 45 bases read in frame from the first base.

TCR beta CDR3 regions were amplified from RNA transcripts for repertoire sequencing. A first-round RT-PCR used HTBI primers with the Qiagen OneStep RT-PCR kit, followed by a second-round multiplex PCR, size selection and purification. Libraries were sequenced paired-end with 100 bp reads on an Illumina HiSeq2000. Processing in the source paper ran as follows. SOAPnuke was used to process the reads, throwing out any read that had adapters, had uncalled bases, had a mean Phred below 15, or lacked an exact constant-primer or identifier match. COPE v1.2.5 was used to merge the high-quality paired reads. Each unique nucleotide sequence was defined as a clonotype, and clonotypes were aligned to IMGT TRB V, D and J references with MiTCR v1.1. The analysis was limited to V-J combinations with a frequency above 0.0001, which together covered over 99% of the repertoires. For each V-J combination, a TCR clonal expansion and chaos score was defined as the ratio of F50 clonal expansion to chaos observed in the TCRdist matrix. Welch's t-statistics and random forest were used to narrow the features down to around 13 V-J combinations, which were then fed into a naive Bayes classifier. Thyroid-blood repertoire similarity was quantified with the Morisita-Horn index. TCRdb trimmed the raw reads at Q25, called clones with MiXCR and kept productive beta chains. Rows merge per CDR3 protein into single entries with the most common DNA and genes. The V and J calls shown here were made by TCRdb, not taken from the authors' results. Across this sample there are some 160,000 distinct CDR3 sequences, with roughly two fifths seen only once. About 8.2% of the sample is taken by the ten largest.

This chain joins TRBV12-3 or TRBV12-4 to TRBJ1-1, with 8 junctional bases fitting TRBD1. This sequence originates from a man aged 25 to 45 with Graves' ophthalmopathy. Donor details come from another sample of the same person, matched by shared clones. Sample: peripheral blood. The CDR3 reads as follows: CAITLQGAPNTEAFF. Here is the DNA: TGTGCCATCACTCTCCAGGGGGCTCCAAACACTGAAGCTTTCTTT.